Presented here are 27 T cell receptor beta chains from one specimen sequenced in a study of blood T cell repertoires in COVID-19. Sequenced by immunoSEQ multiplex PCR; TCRdb stores in-frame clones only, minus some. Among about 73,000 clones listed, about four fifths were seen once. Sample: peripheral blood. Receptors were obtained from a human donor in a cohort sampled during active COVID-19.

This chain joins TRBV4-2 and TRBJ2-7; a weak D match, TRBD2 (6 bases). The CDR3 consists of 16 residues. Germline V gene lookup returns CDR1 LGHNA and CDR2 YNFKEQ. V was shortened by 0 bases and J by 0 bases, with 12 bases between the two germline ends. For the CDR3, the DNA is TGTGCCAGCAGCCAAGAGGCCGGGACTCACTCCTACGAGCAGTACTTC. Residues: CASSQEAGTHSYEQYF.

This clone is medium-sized. The chain couples TRBV10-3 to TRBJ2-7, with TRBD2 identical over 7 bases. CDR1 ENHRY and CDR2 SYGVKD come from the germline V gene. Trimming cost V 2 bases and J 0 bases; bases outside gene matches: 13. The CDR3 totals 18 residues. CDR3 region: CAISEPLIGLGSSYEQYF. The CDR3 region has the DNA TGTGCCATCAGTGAGCCGCTTATCGGACTAGGGAGCTCCTACGAGCAGTACTTC.

This clone was seen only once. V gene TRBV4-3 combines with J gene TRBJ2-5; 7 nucleotides agree with TRBD1. Trimming at V came to 2 bases and at J to 1 base, leaving 10 bases not matched to a gene. The CDR3 extends over 17 amino acids. Germline CDR1 is LGHNA and CDR2 is YSLEER. Here the CDR3 reads CASSQYIPTGPQETQYF. The CDR3 bases are TGCGCCAGCAGCCAATATATCCCGACAGGGCCCCAAGAGACCCAGTACTTC.

The V and J genes are TRBV6-5 and TRBJ1-5; D is uncertain. CDR3 length: 14 amino acids. Trimming removed 8 bases from V and 3 bases from J, with 14 bases in between. In germline, CDR1 is MNHEY, CDR2 SVGAGI. CDR3 DNA sequence: TGTGCCAGCGCCCGTGCGGGGATCAATCAGCCCCAGCATTTT. It is translated as CASARAGINQPQHF.

V and J are TRBV7-3 and TRBJ2-1, with TRBD1 matching 9 bases. The CDR3 is made up of 15 amino acids. V was pared by 3 bases and J by 6 bases, with 6 bases of the junction left unmatched. The germline gives CDR1 SGHTA, CDR2 FQGTGA. This CDR3 is CASSLGQGDLNEQFF. The CDR3 DNA follows: TGTGCCAGCAGCTTGGGACAGGGAGATCTCAATGAGCAGTTCTTC.

The chain has TRBV5-1 and TRBJ1-4, with a weak D call TRBD1 (6 bases). CDR3 length equals 14 residues. V was pared by 2 bases and J by 5 bases, with 10 bases between. Looked up from germline, CDR1 is SGHRS and CDR2 is YFSETQ. CDR3 DNA sequence: TGCGCCAGCAGCTTTGTAACAGGGAATGAAAAACTGTTTTTT. Amino acid sequence: CASSFVTGNEKLFF.

J is TRBJ2-1 and V is TRBV6-5; 11 bases fit TRBD1. Germline lookup yields CDR1 MNHEY and CDR2 SVGAGI. This CDR3 comprises 15 residues. Germline trimming cut 5 bases from V and 7 bases from J; bases unmatched to any gene: 7. CDR3 sequence (DNA): TGTGCCAGCAGTACCGGGACAGGGGGAAAGAATGAGCAGTTCTTC. This codes for CASSTGTGGKNEQFF.

The chain couples TRBV19 to TRBJ2-7; the D gene is possibly TRBD2 (5 bases). Germline-derived CDR1 and CDR2 are LNHDA and SQIVND (reference sequence). V was clipped by 1 base and J by 0 bases, with 7 bases between them. The CDR3 runs 14 residues. This chain's CDR3 is CASSIGRGSYEQYF. The CDR3 region has the DNA TGTGCCAGTAGTATAGGACGGGGCTCCTACGAGCAGTACTTC.

V usage is TRBV29-1 and J usage is TRBJ1-1, with 8 nucleotides matching TRBD1. V lost 5 bases and J lost 0; bases outside the gene matches: 14. The CDR3 runs 17 residues. Germline V gives CDR1 SQVTM, CDR2 ANQGSEA. DNA for the CDR3: TGCAGCGTTCAGGGGGCCGGAATAATGGCGATGAACACTGAAGCTTTCTTT. Translation: CSVQGAGIMAMNTEAFF. Complete variable domain (other parts from reference TRBV29-1 and TRBJ1-1): SAVISQKPSRDICQRGTSLTIQCQVDSQVTMMFWYRQQPGQSLTLIATANQGSEATYESGFVIDKFPISRPNLTFSTLTVSNMSPEDSSIYLCSVQGAGIMAMNTEAFFGQGTRLTVV.

This rearrangement joins TRBV5-1 to TRBJ1-2, with TRBD1 identical over 12 bases. CDR3 length: 17 residues. V gave up 4 bases and J gave up 0 bases; unmatched junction bases: 7. Germline V gives CDR1 SGHRS, CDR2 YFSETQ. The CDR3: CASSGPGTGGPNYGYTF. As DNA, the CDR3 is TGCGCCAGCAGCGGACCCGGGACAGGGGGCCCTAACTATGGCTACACCTTC. Complete variable domain (other parts from reference TRBV5-1 and TRBJ1-2): KAGVTQTPRYLIKTRGQQVTLSCSPISGHRSVSWYQQTPGQGLQFLFEYFSETQRNKGNFPGRFSGRQFSNSRSEMNVSTLELGDSALYLCASSGPGTGGPNYGYTFGSGTRLTVV.

V gene TRBV4-1 combines with J gene TRBJ2-1, with TRBD2 as a possible D gene (7 bases). V gave up 4 bases and J gave up 4 bases, with 17 bases separating them. CDR1 is MGHRA and CDR2 is YSYEKL in the germline V gene. The CDR3 consists of 16 residues. CDR3 bases: TGCGCCAGCAGCCGAAGCCGGGGGGCTTTATACAATGAGCAGTTCTTC. Amino acid sequence: CASSRSRGALYNEQFF.

This clone appeared a few times. The rearrangement joins TRBV18 to TRBJ2-7; no definite D call. The CDR3 runs 14 residues. V dropped 2 bases and J dropped 1 base, with 9 bases sitting between them. Germline assignment: CDR1 KGHSH and CDR2 LQKENI. In DNA, the CDR3 is TGTGCCAGCTCACCAAACAGCTATTCCTACGAGCAGTACTTC. This translates into CASSPNSYSYEQYF.

The J gene is TRBJ1-1, the V gene TRBV19; maybe TRBD1 (6 bases). Germline loops: CDR1 LNHDA, CDR2 SQIVND (reference sequence). The V end lost 1 base, the J end lost 4 bases, and 16 bases lay between the germline ends. The CDR3 has 16 residues. The CDR3 reads CASSIGRLQGLTEAFF. The DNA of the CDR3 is TGTGCCAGTAGTATAGGACGATTACAGGGTCTCACTGAAGCTTTCTTT.

This sequence joins TRBV9 and TRBJ1-2, with D maybe TRBD1 (6 bases). The V end was cut by 4 bases, the J end by 7 bases, with 14 bases between. Germline loops: CDR1 SGDLS, CDR2 YYNGEE. The CDR3 is made up of 13 amino acids. The CDR3, as DNA: TGTGCCAGCAGCCCCCGGGGGGCGAGTGGCTACACCTTC. It is translated as CASSPRGASGYTF.

A single count supports this clone. The chain joins TRBV27 to TRBJ1-4; D is unresolved. Trimming took off 0 bases at V and 6 bases at J, with 8 bases between the two ends. The CDR3 covers 14 residues. Germline-derived CDR1 and CDR2 are MNHEY and SMNVEV (reference sequence). The CDR3 here is CASSLSYRDEKLFF. The CDR3 DNA reads TGTGCCAGCAGTTTATCCTACAGAGATGAAAAACTGTTTTTT.

The chain couples TRBV2 to TRBJ1-2; 7 bases fit TRBD1. The CDR3 has 13 residues. V lost 6 bases and J lost 7; bases outside the gene matches: 8. Per germline, CDR1 SNHLY and CDR2 FYNNEI. The CDR3 coding sequence is TGTGCCAGCAGACCCGACAGGGTGGGTGGCTACACCTTC. Translating gives CASRPDRVGGYTF.

The sample holds one count of this clone. This rearrangement joins TRBV29-1 to TRBJ2-7; maybe TRBD1 (5 bases). CDR1 is SQVTM, CDR2 ANQGSEA, per germline. There are 13 residues in the CDR3. V was shortened by 5 bases and J by 2 bases, with 13 bases between the two germline ends. DNA for the CDR3: TGCAGCGTTCACTTAGGGGTAGCCTACGAGCAGTACTTC. This codes for CSVHLGVAYEQYF.

The V gene is TRBV27, the J gene TRBJ2-7, with TRBD1 matching over 8 bases. This CDR3 contains 13 residues. The ends lost 6 bases at V and 1 base at J; junction bases unmatched: 2. The germline V gene has CDR1 MNHEY and CDR2 SMNVEV (reference sequence). The DNA for the CDR3 is TGTGCCAGCAGACGACAGGGGTCCTACGAGCAGTACTTC. Translating gives CASRRQGSYEQYF.

J is TRBJ1-1 and V is TRBV4-3; 12 bases are shared with TRBD1. V gave up 0 bases and J gave up 9 bases; unmatched junction bases: 2. The CDR3 sequence is 14 residues long. Germline lookup yields CDR1 LGHNA and CDR2 YSLEER. CDR3 nucleotides: TGCGCCAGCAGCCAAGATGGGGACAGGGGGCAAGCTTTCTTT. It is translated as CASSQDGDRGQAFF.

The V call is TRBV10-2, the J call TRBJ2-3; 7 bases are shared with TRBD1. V lost 1 base, J lost 0 bases, and 4 bases stayed unmatched. This CDR3 region has 16 residues. Germline V gene sequence: CDR1 WSHSY, CDR2 SAAADI. CDR3 in DNA: TGCGCCAGCAGTGAGTGGGGACAGTCCAGCACAGATACGCAGTATTTT. It is translated as CASSEWGQSSTDTQYF.

The V gene is TRBV5-4, the J gene TRBJ2-3, with D perhaps TRBD2 (6 bases). The V gene's germline CDR1 is SGHNT and CDR2 YYREEE (reference sequence). The V end was cut by 0 bases, the J end by 2 bases, with 16 bases between. The CDR3 has 17 residues. This CDR3 is CASSLGPGTGATDTQYF. CDR3 DNA: TGTGCCAGCAGCTTGGGACCCGGGACTGGAGCCACAGATACGCAGTATTTT.

The CDR3 protein is CASSRGETGNTIYF. The CDR3 DNA follows: TGTGCCAGTAGTAGGGGGGAAACTGGAAACACCATATATTTT. The gene calls are TRBV19 and TRBJ1-3; maybe TRBD1 (5 bases). Germline CDR1 and CDR2: LNHDA and SQIVND (reference sequence). The germline V and J ends were trimmed by 4 bases and 2 bases, with 9 bases remaining between them. The CDR3 extends over 14 amino acids.

The CDR3: CASSAGGFGYEQYF. The CDR3 DNA sequence: TGTGCCAGCAGCGCAGGGGGTTTCGGCTACGAGCAGTACTTC. The chain combines TRBV5-6 with TRBJ2-7, with 7 bases matching TRBD1. From germline, CDR1 is SGHDT and CDR2 YYEEEE. V gave up 4 bases and J gave up 3 bases; unmatched junction bases: 7. CDR3 length: 14 residues.

In its sample, this clone was seen a few times. The chain employs TRBV7-3 and TRBJ1-6, with TRBD1 identical over 7 bases. With 4 bases clipped from V and 7 bases from J, the junction kept 1 base outside the gene matches. The germline V gene has CDR1 SGHTA and CDR2 FQGTGA. The CDR3 covers 13 residues. The CDR3 protein is CASSSDRNSPLHF. The CDR3 DNA follows: TGTGCCAGCAGCTCGGACAGGAATTCACCCCTCCACTTT. Variable domain in full (rest from reference TRBV7-3 and TRBJ1-6): GAGVSQTPSNKVTEKGKYVELRCDPISGHTALYWYRQSLGQGPEFLIYFQGTGAADDSGLPNDRFFAVRPEGSVSTLKIQRTERGDSAVYLCASSSDRNSPLHFGNGTRLTVT.

This clone was counted once. The V and J genes are TRBV6-6 and TRBJ2-1; 8 bases fit TRBD1. Germline-derived CDR1 and CDR2 are MNHNY and SVGAGI (reference sequence). The CDR3 loop spans 13 amino acids. The trim removed 6 bases at V and 8 bases at J, leaving 6 bases unmatched. CDR3 bases: TGTGCCAGCAGGGTCAGGGGGCCCGATGAGCAGTTCTTC. It is translated as CASRVRGPDEQFF.

The chain carries TRBV7-2 and TRBJ2-2; D may be TRBD1 (5 bases). This CDR3 spans 15 amino acids. The V end was cut by 0 bases, the J end by 7 bases, with 12 bases between. Germline values: CDR1 SGHTA, CDR2 FQGNSA. CDR3 sequence reads: CASSLAAWGGGELFF. CDR3 sequence (DNA): TGTGCCAGCAGCTTAGCGGCGTGGGGCGGCGGGGAGCTGTTTTTT.

The chain carries TRBV6-5 and TRBJ2-3; a weak D match, TRBD2 (5 bases). The V end lost 0 bases, the J end lost 4 bases, and 14 bases lay between the germline ends. The CDR3 has 16 amino acids. Looked up from germline, CDR1 is MNHEY and CDR2 is SVGAGI. The chain's CDR3 is CASSYSPLGRADTQYF. The CDR3 DNA reads TGTGCCAGCAGTTACTCCCCCCTAGGGCGGGCAGATACGCAGTATTTT.